This T cell receptor beta chain was documented in a study of PD-L1 blockade in urothelial cancer. Study-wide context: Patients had been given 0 to 3 earlier chemotherapy regimens. At 3 weeks (second dose) and 6 weeks after starting treatment, blood was analyzed.

The sample's time point: pretreatment peripheral blood. In its sample, this clone was seen a few times. Profiling relied on immunoSEQ multiplex PCR, and the TCRdb table lists in-frame clones only, not all of them. The sample comprises 90,000 or so clones, nearly 90% of which are singletons, and 1.5% to 2% rests with the top ten. V was shortened by 0 bases and J by 4 bases, with 7 bases between the two germline ends. The CDR3 is made up of 14 amino acids. Germline CDR1 SGHTA, CDR2 FQGNSA. The receptor comes from a man in his sixties with urothelial cancer. The chain combines TRBV7-2 with TRBJ2-1; D unclear. The sample here was PBMCs, taken around atezolizumab (anti-PD-L1) treatment. This CDR3 reads CASSLAWQYNEQFF. The CDR3 DNA reads as TGTGCCAGCAGCTTAGCGTGGCAGTACAATGAGCAGTTCTTC. The full variable domain, rest sourced from reference TRBV7-2 and TRBJ2-1, is GAGVSQSPSNKVTEKGKDVELRCDPISGHTALYWYRQSLGQGLEFLIYFQGNSAPDKSGLPSDRFSAERTGGSVSTLTIQRTQQEDSAVYLCASSLAWQYNEQFFGPGTRLTVL.